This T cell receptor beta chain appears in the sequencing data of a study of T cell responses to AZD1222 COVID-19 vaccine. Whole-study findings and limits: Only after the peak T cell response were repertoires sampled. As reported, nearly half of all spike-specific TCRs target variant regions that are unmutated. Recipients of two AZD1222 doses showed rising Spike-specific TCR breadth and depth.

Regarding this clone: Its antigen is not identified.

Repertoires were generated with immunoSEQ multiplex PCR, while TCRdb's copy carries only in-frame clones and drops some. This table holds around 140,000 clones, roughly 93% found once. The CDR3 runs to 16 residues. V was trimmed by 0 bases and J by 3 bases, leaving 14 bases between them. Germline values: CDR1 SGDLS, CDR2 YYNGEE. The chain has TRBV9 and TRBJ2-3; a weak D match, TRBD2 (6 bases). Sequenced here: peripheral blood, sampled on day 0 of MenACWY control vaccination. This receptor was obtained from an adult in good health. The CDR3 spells CASSVGVGSGTDTQYF. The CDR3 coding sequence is TGTGCCAGCAGCGTAGGGGTCGGGAGCGGTACAGATACGCAGTATTTT.